The rows below give T cell receptor beta chains drawn from one sample of a study of blood T cell repertoires in COVID-19. Clones were sequenced by immunoSEQ multiplex PCR, and TCRdb holds only the in-frame ones, with some missing. The sample has roughly 60,000 clones; approximately 85% are singletons. Sequencing was performed on peripheral blood. Receptors were obtained from a human donor in a cohort sampled during active COVID-19. The CDR3 runs from the conserved cysteine through the conserved F or W. Each record gives: J gene, V gene, clone size, D gene, CDR3 DNA, CDR3 protein. The D gene is left open where the match is weak. Only some rows state a clone size, as once, few, many or a class for expanded clones.

j_call: TRBJ1-3
v_call: TRBV18
clone_size: NA
d_call: NA
cdr3_nt: TGTGCCAGCTCACCACAAAGACAGGACTCTGGAAACACCATATATTTT
cdr3_aa: CASSPQRQDSGNTIYF

j_call: TRBJ2-3
v_call: TRBV6-4
clone_size: NA
d_call: NA
cdr3_nt: TGTGCCAGCAGTGAGGGGGCCTCTAGCACAGATACGCAGTATTTT
cdr3_aa: CASSEGASSTDTQYF

j_call: TRBJ1-2
v_call: TRBV27
clone_size: once
d_call: TRBD1
cdr3_nt: TGTGCCAGCAGTCCAAAGACAGGGGGAGGGTCGGACTATGGCTACACCTTC
cdr3_aa: CASSPKTGGGSDYGYTF

j_call: TRBJ2-3
v_call: TRBV18
clone_size: once
d_call: NA
cdr3_nt: TGTGCCAGCTCACCGTCAGGGGCCACAGATACGCAGTATTTT
cdr3_aa: CASSPSGATDTQYF

j_call: TRBJ2-7
v_call: TRBV5-1
clone_size: once
d_call: TRBD1
cdr3_nt: TGCGCCAGCCACATGGGGGACAGCTCCTACGAGCAGTACTTC
cdr3_aa: CASHMGDSSYEQYF

j_call: TRBJ1-2
v_call: TRBV29-1
clone_size: NA
d_call: TRBD1
cdr3_nt: TGCAGCGTTGCGAAAGGGTCAGGGGGAGGCTATGGCTACACCTTC
cdr3_aa: CSVAKGSGGGYGYTF

j_call: TRBJ2-1
v_call: TRBV30
clone_size: once
d_call: TRBD2
cdr3_nt: TGTGCCTGGATGATGGGGTCCGGGACTAGCGGGAGCTCCAATGAGCAGTTCTTC
cdr3_aa: CAWMMGSGTSGSSNEQFF

j_call: TRBJ2-7
v_call: TRBV6-2/TRBV6-3
clone_size: NA
d_call: TRBD1
cdr3_nt: TGTGCCAGCAGTTGGACAGGGTACGAGCAGTACTTC
cdr3_aa: CASSWTGYEQYF

j_call: TRBJ1-5
v_call: TRBV6-6
clone_size: NA
d_call: NA
cdr3_nt: TGTGCCAGCAGTCCCCGAGGGGACTGGAATCAGCCCCAGCATTTT
cdr3_aa: CASSPRGDWNQPQHF

j_call: TRBJ2-7
v_call: TRBV15
clone_size: NA
d_call: TRBD2
cdr3_nt: TGTGCCACCAGCAGCCCCACGGCTAGCGGGAGATACGAGCAGTACTTC
cdr3_aa: CATSSPTASGRYEQYF

j_call: TRBJ1-2
v_call: TRBV28
clone_size: NA
d_call: TRBD1
cdr3_nt: TGTGCCAGCAGTTCCGACCTAGGACAGGGAAGGGATGGCTACACCTTC
cdr3_aa: CASSSDLGQGRDGYTF